The present T cell receptor beta chain was sequenced within a study of beta chain features in type 1 diabetes. Study-wide background: Sorted cells from all samples, numbering 107,917,701, were examined.

Findings and limits, study-wide: Researchers report that Type 1 diabetes patients had moderately but significantly shorter TCRB CDR3s across all four CD4+ subsets.

This CDR3 spans 17 amino acids. The germline V gene has CDR1 MGHRA and CDR2 YSYEKL. V gave up 0 bases and J gave up 9 bases, with 21 bases separating them. Expressed TCRB transcripts were sequenced after all isolated RNA was converted to cDNA. The protocol was immunoSEQ multiplex PCR, while the TCRdb copy is restricted to in-frame clones and leaves out a portion. This table has fewer than 350,000 clones, 15% appearing once. Staining for CD45RO/CCR7/CD25/CD127/CD95/CD27 allowed sorting of CD4+ naive, central memory, regulatory and stem cell-like memory cells. This clone occurred a few times. Its target is unknown.

The source of this sequence is a man aged 18 to 29 with type 1 diabetes. The sequencing input was naive CD4+ T cells from blood. The V call is TRBV4-1, the J call TRBJ2-1, with a weak D call TRBD2 (6 bases). CDR3 nucleotide sequence: TGCGCCAGCAGCCAAGATGTCACGACTAGTTGGTTCGGTGAGCAGTTCTTC. Residues: CASSQDVTTSWFGEQFF.